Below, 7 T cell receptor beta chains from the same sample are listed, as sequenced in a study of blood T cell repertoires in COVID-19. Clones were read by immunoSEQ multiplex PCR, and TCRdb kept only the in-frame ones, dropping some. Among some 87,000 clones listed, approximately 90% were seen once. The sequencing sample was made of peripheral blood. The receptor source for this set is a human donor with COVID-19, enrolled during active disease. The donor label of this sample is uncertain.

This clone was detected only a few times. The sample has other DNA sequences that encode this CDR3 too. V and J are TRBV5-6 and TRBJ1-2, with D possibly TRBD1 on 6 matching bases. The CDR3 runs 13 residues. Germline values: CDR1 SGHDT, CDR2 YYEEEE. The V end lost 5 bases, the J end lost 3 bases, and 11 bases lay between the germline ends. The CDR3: CASRPQGHYGYTF. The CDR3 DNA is TGTGCCAGCAGACCACAGGGCCACTATGGCTACACCTTC. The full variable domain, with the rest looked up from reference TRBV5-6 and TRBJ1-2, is DAGVTQSPTHLIKTRGQQVTLRCSPKSGHDTVSWYQQALGQGPQFIFQYYEEEERQRGNFPDRFSGHQFPNYSSELNVNALLLGDSALYLCASRPQGHYGYTFGSGTRLTVV.

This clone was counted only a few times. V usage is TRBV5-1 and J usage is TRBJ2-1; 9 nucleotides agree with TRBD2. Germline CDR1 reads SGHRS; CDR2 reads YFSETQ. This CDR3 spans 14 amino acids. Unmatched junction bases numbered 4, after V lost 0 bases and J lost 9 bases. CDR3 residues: CASSLGGGAPEQFF. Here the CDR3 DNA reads TGCGCCAGCAGCTTGGGCGGGGGGGCCCCTGAGCAGTTCTTC.

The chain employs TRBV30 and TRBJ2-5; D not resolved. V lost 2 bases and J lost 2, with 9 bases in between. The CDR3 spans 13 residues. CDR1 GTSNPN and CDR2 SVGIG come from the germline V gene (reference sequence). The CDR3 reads CAWSLQQQETQYF. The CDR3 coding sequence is TGTGCCTGGAGTCTACAGCAACAAGAGACCCAGTACTTC. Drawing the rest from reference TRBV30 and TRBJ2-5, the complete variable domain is SQTIHQWPATLVQPVGSPLSLECTVEGTSNPNLYWYRQAAGRGLQLLFYSVGIGQISSEVPQNLSASRPQDRQFILSSKKLLLSDSGFYLCAWSLQQQETQYFGPGTRLLVL.

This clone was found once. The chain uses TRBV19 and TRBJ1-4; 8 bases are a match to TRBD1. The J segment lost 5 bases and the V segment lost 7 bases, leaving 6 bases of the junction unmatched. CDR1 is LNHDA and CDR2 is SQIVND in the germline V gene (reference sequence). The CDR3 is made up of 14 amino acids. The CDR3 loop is CASIRQGMNEKLFF. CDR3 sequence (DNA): TGTGCCAGTATCCGACAGGGGATGAATGAAAAACTGTTTTTT.

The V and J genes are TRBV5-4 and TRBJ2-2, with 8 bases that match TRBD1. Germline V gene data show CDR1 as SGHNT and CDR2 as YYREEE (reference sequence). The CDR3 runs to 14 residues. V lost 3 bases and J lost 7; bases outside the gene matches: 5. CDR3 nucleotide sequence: TGTGCCAGCAGCTCGGGACAGGCGCACGGGGAGCTGTTTTTT. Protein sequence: CASSSGQAHGELFF.

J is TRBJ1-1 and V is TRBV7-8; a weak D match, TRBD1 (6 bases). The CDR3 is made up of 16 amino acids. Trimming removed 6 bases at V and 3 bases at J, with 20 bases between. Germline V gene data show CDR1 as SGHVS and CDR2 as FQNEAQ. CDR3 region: CASSLIVASGDTEAFF. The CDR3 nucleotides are TGTGCCAGCAGTCTCATAGTGGCCTCAGGGGACACTGAAGCTTTCTTT.

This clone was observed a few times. CDR3 coding DNA: TGCAGCGTTGAAGAACGGACAGGGCCTAACTATGGCTACACCTTC. Translated, it gives CSVEERTGPNYGYTF. V usage is TRBV29-1 and J usage is TRBJ1-2; 8 bases line up with TRBD1. CDR3 length: 15 residues. Germline-derived CDR1 and CDR2 are SQVTM and ANQGSEA. Germline trimming cut 0 bases from V and 0 bases from J; bases unmatched to any gene: 3.